The 8 T cell receptor beta chains below all came from one sample that was sequenced in a study of blood T cell repertoires in COVID-19. Using immunoSEQ multiplex PCR, the repertoire was profiled, and TCRdb retains in-frame clones only, with some absent. The sample holds 180,000 or so clones, about 80% seen once. Sequences were obtained from PBMCs or T cells enriched from blood (not recorded which). The receptors were gathered from a man between 60 and 75 years old who had been exposed to COVID-19.

This chain links TRBV27 with TRBJ1-3; D might be TRBD1 (5 bases). Looked up from germline, CDR1 is MNHEY and CDR2 is SMNVEV (reference sequence). The CDR3 length is 14 residues. V lost 3 bases and J 2 bases, leaving 8 bases between the germline ends. CDR3 sequence reads: CASSFDRTGNTIYF. DNA for the CDR3: TGTGCCAGCAGTTTCGACAGAACTGGAAACACCATATATTTT.

J is TRBJ2-6 and V is TRBV18; TRBD2 aligns across 7 bases. J was trimmed by 1 base and V by 3 bases; bases with no gene match: 3. Germline V gives CDR1 KGHSH, CDR2 LQKENI. The CDR3 runs to 16 residues. The CDR3 protein is CASSPKGGSGANVLTF. The DNA of the CDR3 is TGTGCCAGCTCACCCAAGGGAGGGTCTGGGGCCAACGTCCTGACTTTC.

This clone was seen only once. The chain combines TRBV28 with TRBJ1-5; 8 nucleotides match TRBD1. In germline, CDR1 is MDHEN, CDR2 SYDVKM. V shed 7 bases, J shed 2 bases, and the junction held 7 bases outside the gene matches. The CDR3 has 15 residues. CDR3 bases: TGTGCCAGCAATCTGGACAGGGCGGGCAATCAGCCCCAGCATTTT. It specifies CASNLDRAGNQPQHF. The complete variable domain, with remaining parts taken from reference TRBV28 and TRBJ1-5, reads DVKVTQSSRYLVKRTGEKVFLECVQDMDHENMFWYRQDPGLGLRLIYFSYDVKMKEKGDIPEGYSVSREKKERFSLILESASTNQTSMYLCASNLDRAGNQPQHFGDGTRLSIL.

This chain links TRBV19 with TRBJ2-1, with 15 bases fitting TRBD2. Germline lookup yields CDR1 LNHDA and CDR2 SQIVND (reference sequence). The CDR3 is 15 residues long. The V gene end was trimmed by 10 bases and the J gene end by 5 bases; junction bases not matched to a gene: 6. The CDR3 sequence: CATFGTSGRNNEQFF. In DNA form, the CDR3 reads TGTGCCACCTTCGGGACTAGCGGGAGGAACAATGAGCAGTTCTTC. Variable domain in full (rest from reference TRBV19 and TRBJ2-1): DGGITQSPKYLFRKEGQNVTLSCEQNLNHDAMYWYRQDPGQGLRLIYYSQIVNDFQKGDIAEGYSVSREKKESFPLTVTSAQKNPTAFYLCATFGTSGRNNEQFFGPGTRLTVL.

CDR3 sequence reads: CASSKNIRDRESFF. CDR3 nucleotides: TGTGCCAGTAGTAAGAATATTCGGGACAGGGAATCTTTCTTT. V gene TRBV19 combines with J gene TRBJ1-1, with 9 nucleotides matching TRBD1. Germline V CDR1 and CDR2: LNHDA, SQIVND (reference sequence). With 4 bases clipped from V and 12 bases from J, the junction kept 12 bases outside the gene matches. The CDR3 is 14 residues long.

The V and J genes are TRBV2 and TRBJ2-1; D perhaps matches TRBD1 (5 bases). The V gene's germline CDR1 is SNHLY and CDR2 FYNNEI. V was shortened by 6 bases and J by 5 bases, with 11 bases between the two germline ends. The CDR3 has 13 amino acids. CDR3 sequence (DNA): TGTGCCAGCAGATGGCAGGGTAACAATGAGCAGTTCTTC. Protein: CASRWQGNNEQFF.

The rearrangement links TRBV7-3 to TRBJ1-5; a possible D gene is TRBD1 (6 bases). Germline CDR1 reads SGHTA; CDR2 reads FQGTGA. The CDR3 covers 13 residues. Trimming pared 5 bases from V and 6 bases from J, leaving 11 bases between. The CDR3 loop is CASSATRGQPQHF. DNA of the CDR3: TGTGCCAGCAGCGCAACCAGGGGTCAGCCCCAGCATTTT.

The chain recombines TRBV11-1 with TRBJ1-2; TRBD1 might be the D (6 bases). V was shortened by 7 bases and J by 4 bases, with 10 bases between the two germline ends. The germline gives CDR1 SGHAT, CDR2 FQDESV (reference sequence). The CDR3 covers 12 residues. CDR3 in amino acids: CASTKQGYGYTF. For the CDR3, the DNA is TGTGCCAGCACCAAACAGGGCTATGGCTACACCTTC. Drawing the rest from reference TRBV11-1 and TRBJ1-2, the complete variable domain is EAEVAQSPRYKITEKSQAVAFWCDPISGHATLYWYRQILGQGPELLVQFQDESVVDDSQLPKDRFSAERLKGVDSTLKIQPAELGDSAMYLCASTKQGYGYTFGSGTRLTVV.